The table lists the clone carrying this T cell receptor beta chain with many counts. Its specificity is unknown. This entry is derived from a study of regulatory T cells in long-lasting Graves disease. General observations from the study: Under persistent disease, TRBV28, TRBJ1-2 and TRBJ2-5 were used preferentially. Graves' patients with persistent disease showed TCR diversity lower than patients newly diagnosed.

This sample's time point: newly diagnosed GD, antithyroid drugs for less than 3 months. The authors made the TCR library using RNA they extracted from PBMCs. The CDR3 runs to 14 residues. Trimming shortened V by 1 base and J by 6 bases, and 12 bases separated the two germline ends. CDR1 and CDR2 from the germline V gene are MNHEY and SVGEGT. Libraries of TCR beta came from iRepertoire HTBI primers plus Arm-PCR of CDR3 regions. In TCRdb, the multiplex PCR reads were re-called with MiXCR into one record per CDR3 protein. The repertoire holds around 420,000 distinct CDR3 sequences, with 15% to 18% as singletons.

This chain links TRBV6-2 or TRBV6-3 with TRBJ1-1; weak D call: TRBD1 (5 bases). This sample comprised peripheral blood mononuclear cells (PBMCs), obtained at new diagnosis, from a patient treated with antithyroid drugs. This sequence originates from a female donor with Graves disease. The CDR3 bases are TGTGCCAGCAGTTACTTCCAGGGAGAAGCTGAAGCTTTCTTT. The encoded protein is CASSYFQGEAEAFF.